One sample yielded the 14 T cell receptor beta chains listed below, sequenced in a study of T cells after yellow fever vaccination. TCRdb passed the 5' RACE reads through MiXCR, listing each CDR3 protein once. The data contain some 350,000 distinct CDR3 sequences, roughly 3.9% of them singletons. This material consisted of PBMCs, taken 5 days after the yellow fever booster vaccination. The receptors come from a man aged 18 to 29 who received the YFV17D yellow fever vaccine.

This clonotype was seen a handful of times. The gene calls are TRBV11-1 and TRBJ1-1; possible D gene TRBD1, 5 bases. The CDR3 covers 15 residues. Germline CDR1 is SGHAT and CDR2 is FQDESV (reference sequence). V was shortened by 4 bases and J by 4 bases, with 16 bases between the two germline ends. The DNA of the CDR3 is TGTGCCAGCAGCTCCCAAACGGGGGGGGGCACTGAAGCTTTCTTT. It encodes CASSSQTGGGTEAFF. The whole variable domain, filled in from reference TRBV11-1 and TRBJ1-1, reads EAEVAQSPRYKITEKSQAVAFWCDPISGHATLYWYRQILGQGPELLVQFQDESVVDDSQLPKDRFSAERLKGVDSTLKIQPAELGDSAMYLCASSSQTGGGTEAFFGQGTRLTVV.

The rearrangement links TRBV4-3 to TRBJ2-7; D perhaps matches TRBD1 (6 bases). The germline V gene has CDR1 LGHNA and CDR2 YSLEER. The V and J ends lost 0 bases and 4 bases respectively, with 13 bases between them. The CDR3 spans 15 residues. The CDR3 protein is CASSQDRRGSYEQYF. Written as DNA, the CDR3 is TGCGCCAGCAGCCAAGATCGCAGGGGAAGTTACGAGCAGTACTTC.

This clonotype showed up just a few times. This chain uses TRBV10-3 with TRBJ2-3; 7 positions agree with TRBD2. This CDR3 contains 12 residues. V was pared by 2 bases and J by 9 bases, with 2 bases of the junction left unmatched. Germline V CDR1 and CDR2: ENHRY, SYGVKD. The CDR3 loop reads CAISEGTITQYF. CDR3 bases: TGTGCCATCAGTGAGGGGACTATAACGCAGTATTTT.

This clonotype was observed many times. V usage is TRBV7-2 and J usage is TRBJ2-5, with D perhaps matching TRBD1 or TRBD2 (6 bases each). Germline V gene data show CDR1 as SGHTA and CDR2 as FQGNSA. The CDR3 is 13 amino acids. Trimming cost V 3 bases and J 4 bases, with 9 bases left between them. CDR3: CASSFKGGETQYF. In DNA form, the CDR3 reads TGTGCCAGCAGCTTCAAGGGGGGAGAGACCCAGTACTTC.

This clonotype came up many times. V is TRBV5-6 and J is TRBJ2-7; D remains unclear. This CDR3 comprises 13 residues. CDR1 is SGHDT, CDR2 YYEEEE, per germline. V lost 0 bases and J 5 bases, leaving 9 bases between the germline ends. In DNA, the CDR3 is TGTGCCAGCAGCTTGGCGGCGAGCGACGAGCAGTACGTC. It specifies CASSLAASDEQYV.

Comments on this clonotype: Given a much more abundant clone one base away, this may be a read error. In DNA, the CDR3 is TGTGCCAGCAGCTTCCAGTTTGGGGCTGGAAACAACATATATTTT. This sequence encodes CASSFQFGAGNNIYF. The chain carries TRBV7-2 and TRBJ1-3; a possible D gene is TRBD1 (5 bases). Germline CDR1 SGHTA, CDR2 FQGNSA. This CDR3 spans 15 amino acids. Variable domain in full (rest from reference TRBV7-2 and TRBJ1-3): GAGVSQSPSNKVTEKGKDVELRCDPISGHTALYWYRQSLGQGLEFLIYFQGNSAPDKSGLPSDRFSAERTGGSVSTLTIQRTQQEDSAVYLCASSFQFGAGNNIYFGEGSWLTVV.

This rearrangement joins TRBV21-1 to TRBJ2-5; the table's D call of TRBD2 was not tested on the DNA. TRBV21-1 corresponds to a pseudogene. The CDR3 runs 13 residues. The CDR3 is CASSKGGRKTQYF. The CDR3 nucleotides are TGTGCCAGCAGCAAAGGAGGGCGGAAGACCCAGTACTTC.

This clonotype was seen a few times. The rearrangement joins TRBV18 to TRBJ1-4, with 7 bases aligning to TRBD1. This CDR3 is 15 amino acids long. V trimming: 4 bases; J trimming: 5 bases; junction bases outside the gene matches: 7. Germline-derived CDR1 and CDR2 are KGHSH and LQKENI. The CDR3 here is CASSRSPGQNEKLFF. The CDR3 DNA reads TGTGCCAGCTCACGATCACCGGGACAGAATGAAAAACTGTTTTTT.

This clonotype was picked up a small number of times. V is TRBV9 and J is TRBJ2-5; a possible D gene is TRBD2 (5 bases). The CDR3 consists of 14 residues. The germline V gene encodes CDR1 SGDLS and CDR2 YYNGEE. The V and J ends lost 3 bases and 0 bases respectively, with 9 bases between them. The CDR3 loop is CASSASGNQETQYF. CDR3 nucleotides: TGTGCCAGCAGCGCCTCGGGGAACCAAGAGACCCAGTACTTC.

This clonotype was seen a few times. The chain recombines TRBV5-1 with TRBJ1-3; D remains unclear. The germline V gene has CDR1 SGHRS and CDR2 YFSETQ. With 4 bases removed from V and 4 bases from J, the gap between germline ends came to 9 bases. The CDR3 is 13 residues long. This CDR3 reads CASSPPGGNTIYF. CDR3 DNA sequence: TGCGCCAGCAGCCCGCCGGGGGGAAACACCATATATTTT.

This clonotype was picked up many times. One end of the junction fails to match germline, which may point to a read error. The J gene is TRBJ2-5, the V gene TRBV5-1; D unresolved. The CDR3 totals 12 residues. Germline-derived CDR1 and CDR2 are SGHRS and YFSETQ. The CDR3 DNA sequence: TGTGCCAGCAGCTTAGGTCGGGAGACCCAGTACTTC. This codes for CASSLGRETQYF. The full variable domain, completed using reference TRBV5-1 and TRBJ2-5, is KAGVTQTPRYLIKTRGQQVTLSCSPISGHRSVSWYQQTPGQGLQFLFEYFSETQRNKGNFPGRFSGRQFSNSRSEMNVSTLELGDSALYLCASSLGRETQYFGPGTRLLVL.

On this clonotype itself: A much bigger clone sits one base away, suggesting this may be a read error. The chain combines TRBV6-1 with TRBJ1-1, with D tentatively TRBD1 (5 bases). V was trimmed by 2 bases and J by 7 bases, leaving 20 bases between them. The germline gives CDR1 MNHNS, CDR2 SASEGT. The CDR3 is made up of 16 amino acids. The CDR3 here is CASSERGNGAAIEAFF. For the CDR3, the DNA is TGTGCCAGCAGTGAAAGGGGCAACGGGGCGGCAATTGAAGCTTTCTTT.

This rearrangement joins TRBV3-1 to TRBJ1-2; D might be TRBD1 (5 bases). The CDR3 totals 15 residues. V gave up 1 base and J gave up 5 bases, with 14 bases separating them. Per the germline V gene, CDR1 is LGHDT and CDR2 is YNNKEL (reference sequence). CDR3 sequence: CASSQGGADTYGYTF. In DNA, the CDR3 is TGTGCCAGCAGCCAAGGAGGGGCCGACACGTATGGCTACACCTTC.

J is TRBJ2-5 and V is TRBV20-1, with 9 bases that match TRBD2. CDR3 length: 13 residues. CDR1 is DFQATT, CDR2 SNEGSKA, per germline (reference sequence). Losses at the gene ends were 6 bases for V and 3 bases for J; bases not matched to a gene: 5. The DNA for the CDR3 is TGCAGTGCACCGAGACTAGCGGAAGAGACCCAGTACTTC. It specifies CSAPRLAEETQYF.